This T cell receptor (beta chain) was retrieved from a study of blood T cell repertoires in COVID-19. Across the whole study: From the United States, Italy and Spain came samples of acute and convalescent COVID-19. PBMCs, B-cell-depleted T cells, or T cells were the source of the cDNA or gDNA that made up the material.

This CDR3 is 17 amino acids long. The V gene end was trimmed by 4 bases and the J gene end by 4 bases; junction bases not matched to a gene: 11. Germline V CDR1 and CDR2: SGHTA, FQGNSA. TCRdb's copy holds only in-frame clones and misses some; the assay was immunoSEQ multiplex PCR. The repertoire holds 250,000 to 300,000 clones, with 75% to 90% as singletons. Specimen: peripheral blood. The TCR originated in a man aged 55 to 70 who had recovered from COVID-19. The chain carries TRBV7-2 and TRBJ2-5, with 11 bases matching TRBD1. CDR3 protein: CASSSGQGEFFRETQYF. In DNA form, the CDR3 reads TGTGCCAGCAGCTCGGGACAGGGGGAATTTTTTCGAGAGACCCAGTACTTC.